This TCR beta chain was sequenced in a study of OX40 agonist ivuxolimab in advanced cancers. The V gene end was trimmed by 1 base and the J gene end by 6 bases; junction bases not matched to a gene: 8. This CDR3 spans 17 amino acids. Germline V gene lookup returns CDR1 SGHDT and CDR2 YYEEEE. The method was immunoSEQ multiplex PCR; TCRdb's version includes in-frame clones alone and lacks a portion of them. The profile shows tens of thousands of clones, 88% of them singletons. Only a few counts were recorded for this clone. This chain connects TRBV5-6 to TRBJ2-7; 15 bases map to TRBD2. This clonotype was obtained from an adult with an advanced solid tumor such as melanoma, head and neck, liver or kidney cancer. Specimen: CD4+ or CD8+ T cells sorted from blood, collected in a trial of the OX40 agonist ivuxolimab. CDR3 region: CASSLRTSGRAILEQYF. As DNA, the CDR3 is TGTGCCAGCAGCTTGCGGACTAGCGGGAGGGCTATCCTCGAGCAGTACTTC.